Below, 15 T cell receptor beta chains from the same sample are listed, as sequenced in a study of cytomegalovirus exposure and HLA in healthy donors. The PCR made use of 60 Vbeta and 13 Jbeta primers. Here immunoSEQ multiplex PCR was the method, and the copy in TCRdb shows in-frame clones only, minus some. The data show 150,000 to 200,000 clones, about 72% seen once. The sample taken for sequencing was PBMCs. These TCRs come from a girl aged 5 to 17 in good health and CMV-seronegative.

CDR3 sequence (DNA): TGTGCCAGCAATAAGGTCGGGACTGAAGCTTTCTTT. Protein product: CASNKVGTEAFF. V usage is TRBV9 and J usage is TRBJ1-1, with D hard to call. The germline CDR1 and CDR2 sequences are SGDLS and YYNGEE. The germline V and J ends were trimmed by 6 bases and 5 bases, with 11 bases remaining between them. This CDR3 is built from 12 residues.

The rearrangement uses TRBV10-2 and TRBJ1-5; D not certain. CDR1 WSHSY and CDR2 SAAADI come from the germline V gene. V lost 8 bases and J lost 9, with 11 bases in between. The length of the CDR3 is 11 residues. The CDR3, as DNA: TGCGCCAGCGGCCCCAGCGGGCCCCAGCATTTT. Translation: CASGPSGPQHF.

The chain uses TRBV2 and TRBJ1-1, with D possibly being TRBD1 (6 bases). V was cut by 9 bases and J by 5 bases, with 16 bases left in between. The germline CDR1 and CDR2 sequences are SNHLY and FYNNEI. This CDR3 spans 13 amino acids. Here the CDR3 DNA reads TGTGCCAGAAGGGGGGGTGGAAGGACTGAAGCTTTCTTT. It encodes CARRGGGRTEAFF. Supplemented by reference TRBV2 and TRBJ1-1, the full variable domain reads EPEVTQTPSHQVTQMGQEVILRCVPISNHLYFYWYRQILGQKVEFLVSFYNNEISEKSEIFDDQFSVERPDGSNFTLKIRSTKLEDSAMYFCARRGGGRTEAFFGQGTRLTVV.

The chain has TRBV7-6 and TRBJ1-4, with TRBD1 identical over 9 bases. With V trimmed by 4 bases and J by 1 base, 7 bases remained unmatched. The length of the CDR3 is 17 residues. The V gene's germline CDR1 is SGHVS and CDR2 FNYEAQ. In nucleotides, the CDR3 is TGTGCCAGCAGCTCCGGGACAGGGCCTCTAACTAATGAAAAACTGTTTTTT. Its protein product is CASSSGTGPLTNEKLFF.

V is TRBV28 and J is TRBJ2-7; D perhaps matches TRBD2 (6 bases). The germline V gene encodes CDR1 MDHEN and CDR2 SYDVKM. There are 16 residues in the CDR3. Between the trimmed V and J ends, which lost 6 bases and 4 bases, there was a span of 22 bases. CDR3 coding DNA: TGTGCCAGCAGCCTCGGGGGTGGTGCGCTGGGTTACGAGCAGTACTTC. This encodes CASSLGGGALGYEQYF.

This chain uses TRBV5-1 with TRBJ1-4, with TRBD1 matching over 10 bases. The CDR3 is made up of 16 amino acids. From germline, CDR1 is SGHRS and CDR2 YFSETQ. With 4 bases clipped from V and 5 bases from J, the junction kept 8 bases outside the gene matches. In DNA, the CDR3 is TGCGCCAGCAGCCCATTGGGGACAGGGGAAAATGAAAAACTGTTTTTT. Translating it yields CASSPLGTGENEKLFF.

The chain employs TRBV25-1 and TRBJ2-5; D is uncertain. The assigned J gene may be wrong: the sequence end matches TRBJ2-7 better. This CDR3 is 11 amino acids long. Germline CDR1 is MGHDK and CDR2 is SYGVNS. The CDR3 nucleotides read TGTGCCAGCAGTGAATATCACGAGCAGTACTTC. Translation gives CASSEYHEQYF.

The chain recombines TRBV12-5 with TRBJ1-1, with D perhaps matching TRBD1 (6 bases). The CDR3 is 15 residues long. Germline V CDR1 and CDR2: LGHNT, FRNRAP. The V gene lost 7 bases and the J gene lost 7 bases, with 22 bases spanning the gap. In DNA, the CDR3 is TGTGCTAGTGCCATCGCGGCAGGGGTGCAGGATGAAGCTTTCTTT. It codes for CASAIAAGVQDEAFF.

This clone was recorded only once. V usage is TRBV6-1 and J usage is TRBJ2-4; possible D gene TRBD2, 6 bases. Germline V gene data show CDR1 as MNHNS and CDR2 as SASEGT. The CDR3 totals 14 residues. The germline V and J ends were trimmed by 4 bases and 4 bases, with 11 bases remaining between them. For the CDR3, the DNA is TGTGCCAGCAGTGCGGGGGATGGGAAAAACATTCAGTACTTC. This translates into CASSAGDGKNIQYF.

The CDR3 nucleotides read TGCGCCAGCAGTGACCCGGGACTTAACAATGAGCAGTTCTTC. Translated, it gives CASSDPGLNNEQFF. The gene calls are TRBV10-2 and TRBJ2-1; the D gene is possibly TRBD2 (6 bases). The CDR3 length is 14 residues. The V end lost 3 bases, the J end lost 5 bases, and 11 bases lay between the germline ends. Germline V gives CDR1 WSHSY, CDR2 SAAADI.

The CDR3: CASSLARQLPSTDTQYF. The DNA for the CDR3 is TGTGCCAGCAGCTTAGCGCGGCAGCTCCCAAGCACAGATACGCAGTATTTT. This sequence joins TRBV7-2 and TRBJ2-3; D is ambiguous. CDR3 size: 17 residues. V was trimmed by 0 bases and J by 0 bases, leaving 13 bases between them. Germline CDR1 SGHTA, CDR2 FQGNSA.

DNA for the CDR3: TGTGCCAGCTCTATCGGGACAGGGGGAAGATTGAACACTGAAGCTTTCTTT. This gives the protein CASSIGTGGRLNTEAFF. This chain uses TRBV2 with TRBJ1-1, with 11 bases aligning to TRBD1. Germline trimming cut 8 bases from V and 0 bases from J; bases unmatched to any gene: 11. Germline V gene data show CDR1 as SNHLY and CDR2 as FYNNEI. The CDR3 is made up of 17 amino acids.

V is TRBV18 and J is TRBJ1-5; 10 bases are shared with TRBD1. Germline loops: CDR1 KGHSH, CDR2 LQKENI. V was clipped by 5 bases and J by 2 bases; unmatched bases: 6. The CDR3 covers 16 residues. The CDR3 is CASSAAGTGGNQPQHF. CDR3 in DNA: TGTGCCAGCTCAGCTGCCGGGACAGGGGGCAATCAGCCCCAGCATTTT.

The chain combines TRBV5-1 with TRBJ2-2, with a tentative D call TRBD1 (5 bases). In germline, CDR1 is SGHRS, CDR2 YFSETQ. CDR3 length: 17 amino acids. V shed 6 bases and J shed 3 bases, with 21 bases lying between them. CDR3 loop: CASTPGAGRSYTGELFF. CDR3 bases: TGCGCCAGCACCCCTGGGGCTGGCCGGTCGTACACCGGGGAGCTGTTTTTT.

The chain carries TRBV9 and TRBJ1-4, with D maybe TRBD1 (6 bases). CDR3 length equals 15 residues. V gave up 2 bases and J gave up 3 bases, with 11 bases separating them. Germline values: CDR1 SGDLS, CDR2 YYNGEE. This CDR3 reads CASSVRRGSNEKLFF. The DNA for the CDR3 is TGTGCCAGCAGCGTCCGAAGGGGGTCTAATGAAAAACTGTTTTTT. The full variable domain, in which reference TRBV9 and TRBJ1-4 provide the parts outside the CDR3, is DSGVTQTPKHLITATGQRVTLRCSPRSGDLSVYWYQQSLDQGLQFLIQYYNGEERAKGNILERFSAQQFPDLHSELNLSSLELGDSALYFCASSVRRGSNEKLFFGSGTQLSVL.